This T cell receptor beta chain was identified in a study of immune heterogeneity within non-small cell lung tumors (dated by TCRdb to the late 2010s). About the study as a whole: Histology comprised a handful of squamous cell carcinomas, about nine non-squamous carcinomas and 1 tumor not otherwise specified. For mutant peptides 8 to 11 amino acids long, netMHCpan-3.0 predicted neoantigen binding to the HLA alleles of each patient. TCR repertoires were analyzed from approximately 58 tumor loci of more than 14 patients, while transcriptome data covered only roughly 43 loci from approximately eleven patients. To examine intratumoral immune heterogeneity, the study used whole-exome sequencing, RNA-seq and TCR beta repertoire sequencing on multiple spatially distinct regions of each NSCLC tumor. Paper-wide results and their limitations: For the most part, high-frequency TCR beta clonotypes differed from one individual patient to another. Local tumor mutational burden and local T-cell repertoire clonality had a statistically significant but moderate positive correlation (R about 0.3). Within a given patient, the same dominant CDR3B clonotypes showed up repeatedly across loci, although different tumor locations also carried unique high-frequency clones.

The TCR beta CDR3 region was amplified with a multiplex PCR system whose first round of 10 cycles used 32 V-gene forward primers and 13 J-gene reverse primers. The first PCR round used a QIAGEN Multiplex PCR Kit, and the primer sequences were filed in Chinese patent CN105087789A. In a second PCR round, Illumina universal primers were added with the Phusion High-Fidelity PCR Kit. Paired-end sequencing of TCR libraries was carried out on the Illumina HiSeq X Ten platform at a read length of 151 bp. The authors processed their data as follows. Cutadapt removed reads without multiplex PCR primers, PEAR merged read pairs, and MiXCR with default settings called CDR3 regions. Repertoire diversity used Shannon entropy, and clonality was computed as one minus Shannon entropy divided by ln of productive unique sequence count. A clonotype counted as a dominant or high-frequency T-cell clone when its frequency was 0.5% or higher. TCRdb reprocessed the public reads (quality trimming at Q25 with fastp, clone calling with MiXCR) and kept in-frame beta chains. Records with the same CDR3 protein are collapsed into one entry carrying the most frequent genes and DNA. TCRdb, not the authors, supplied the V and J calls. The sample table holds 9,500 to 11,000 distinct CDR3 sequences, of which around 27% were seen once. The biggest ten clones account for 25% to 30% of the sample.

A remark on this clonotype: Its antigen is still unknown. A much larger clonotype is one base distant, so this may be a read error.

The TCR template was genomic DNA extracted from bulk tumor tissue, and approximately 630 ng of gDNA was amplified for each sample. During surgery, multiple biopsies were taken from each primary tumor and placed as far apart as possible within the tumor mass. The study cohort was described as untreated, and patients were newly diagnosed NSCLC cases undergoing curative surgery. The samples came from under 17 patients with newly diagnosed non-small cell lung cancer who were having surgery intended to be curative. The resected tumor masses were reviewed by two independent pathologists. Sequencing was performed only on DNA and RNA samples of high quality. Trimming accounts for 10 bases at V and 2 bases at J, while the number of junction bases matched to no gene is 14. Reading from cysteine to phenylalanine, the CDR3 counts 15 amino acids. The retained sequence is limited to the CDR3, 45 bases, with the frame set at the first base. Looking up the germline V gene yields CDR1 ENHRY and CDR2 SYGVKD.

Recombination linked TRBV10-3 to TRBJ2-7; TRBD2 lines up with 7 middle nucleotides. Sequencing was done on a sample of lung tumor tissue. The clonotype comes from a woman between 50 and 59 years old with non-small cell lung cancer. For the CDR3, the sequence is CATLPTLAETYEQYF. The DNA sequence is as follows: TGTGCCACCTTGCCGACCCTAGCGGAGACCTACGAGCAGTACTTC.